Listed here are 14 T cell receptor beta chains from one sample, sequenced in a study of blood T cell repertoires in COVID-19. TCRdb's copy holds only in-frame clones and misses some; the assay was immunoSEQ multiplex PCR. Of about 40,000 clones listed, roughly 80% were seen once; the top ten hold approximately 25%. Material for sequencing was peripheral blood. These receptors all stem from a human donor with acute or convalescent COVID-19. The donor label of this sample is uncertain.

The chain uses TRBV11-2 and TRBJ2-1; a possible D gene is TRBD2 (6 bases). The CDR3 sequence is 18 residues long. The ends were cut back, 0 bases at V and 7 bases at J, with 22 bases in the middle. Looked up from germline, CDR1 is SGHAT and CDR2 is FQNNGV. The CDR3 sequence: CASSLDVSGPPKGNEQFF. The CDR3 coding sequence is TGTGCCAGCAGCTTAGATGTTAGCGGACCGCCCAAGGGGAATGAGCAGTTCTTC.

The chain has TRBV27 and TRBJ1-1; D is undetermined. V dropped 4 bases and J dropped 5 bases, with 11 bases sitting between them. This CDR3 is built from 13 residues. Germline-derived CDR1 and CDR2 are MNHEY and SMNVEV (reference sequence). The CDR3, as DNA: TGTGCCAGCAGTTACAAAGCCGGGACTGAAGCTTTCTTT. This encodes CASSYKAGTEAFF.

The chain combines TRBV19 with TRBJ1-4, with 12 positions matching TRBD1. The CDR3 has 15 amino acids. Germline trimming cut 7 bases from V and 2 bases from J; bases unmatched to any gene: 2. Germline V lookup: CDR1 LNHDA, CDR2 SQIVND (reference sequence). CDR3 amino acids: CASTGTGGTNEKLFF. DNA for the CDR3: TGTGCCAGTACCGGGACAGGGGGCACTAATGAAAAACTGTTTTTT.

This clone was found once. This chain connects TRBV4-1 to TRBJ2-1; no definite D call. Germline V CDR1 and CDR2: MGHRA, YSYEKL. This CDR3 spans 16 amino acids. V lost 2 bases and J lost 3, with 14 bases in between. CDR3 sequence: CASSQLDILHYNEQFF. In DNA, the CDR3 is TGCGCCAGCAGCCAACTAGATATCCTTCACTACAATGAGCAGTTCTTC.

The rearrangement joins TRBV7-6 to TRBJ1-3; TRBD1 might be the D (5 bases). CDR3 length equals 17 residues. Germline V lookup: CDR1 SGHVS, CDR2 FNYEAQ. Trimming took off 0 bases at V and 0 bases at J, with 12 bases between the two ends. CDR3 sequence: CASSLAGLGYSGNTIYF. The CDR3 DNA reads TGTGCCAGCAGCTTAGCGGGGCTGGGTTACTCTGGAAACACCATATATTTT.

The chain carries TRBV12-3 or TRBV12-4 and TRBJ2-7, with D possibly TRBD1 on 7 matching bases. The V and J ends lost 5 bases and 6 bases respectively, with 11 bases between them. CDR3 length: 12 residues. The CDR3 bases are TGTGCCAGCAGTCTCCAGGGGGGCGAGCAGTACTTC. It codes for CASSLQGGEQYF.

The chain uses TRBV7-8 and TRBJ2-1; D gene ambiguous. The V gene lost 5 bases and the J gene lost 3 bases, with 14 bases spanning the gap. The V gene's germline CDR1 is SGHVS and CDR2 FQNEAQ. The CDR3 extends over 15 amino acids. The CDR3 here is CASSNGVAYYNEQFF. The CDR3 DNA follows: TGTGCCAGCAGCAACGGAGTTGCTTACTACAATGAGCAGTTCTTC.

The CDR3 DNA is TGTGCCATCAGTGTCAGGGGTCCCCCAACTAATGAAAAACTGTTTTTT. Translation gives CAISVRGPPTNEKLFF. The chain links TRBV10-3 to TRBJ1-4, with a weak D call TRBD1 (6 bases). Germline values: CDR1 ENHRY, CDR2 SYGVKD. Trimming shortened V by 4 bases and J by 0 bases, and 12 bases separated the two germline ends. The CDR3 has 16 amino acids.

The chain links TRBV7-9 to TRBJ2-1; 7 nucleotides align to TRBD1. J gave up 2 bases and V 4 bases, and 8 bases lay outside the gene matches. The CDR3 totals 16 residues. The germline CDR1 and CDR2 sequences are SEHNR and FQNEAQ (reference sequence). CDR3 DNA sequence: TGTGCCAGCAGCTATTTACAGGGGTCACCCTACAATGAGCAGTTCTTC. Amino acids: CASSYLQGSPYNEQFF.

V usage is TRBV4-1 and J usage is TRBJ1-2; 11 bases are a match to TRBD1. Germline loops: CDR1 MGHRA, CDR2 YSYEKL. This CDR3 has 19 residues. V shed 1 base and J 7 bases; nucleotides not matched to a gene: 17. The CDR3, as DNA: TGCGCCAGCAGCCAAGTCCTGCGGGGACAGGGGGATAGGAGGCTTGGCTACACCTTC. This translates into CASSQVLRGQGDRRLGYTF.

This clone was picked up one time. The chain is built from TRBV5-5 and TRBJ1-1; 9 bases match TRBD1. The CDR3 is made up of 14 amino acids. V lost 3 bases, J lost 1 base, and 1 base stayed unmatched. Germline V gene data show CDR1 as SGHKS and CDR2 as YYEKEE (reference sequence). The CDR3 protein is CASSWGQGNTEAFF. The CDR3 DNA sequence: TGTGCCAGCAGCTGGGGACAGGGGAACACTGAAGCTTTCTTT.

This chain links TRBV23-1 with TRBJ1-2, with 7 bases fitting TRBD1. TRBV23-1 qualifies as an ORF whose function is uncertain. Trimming cost V 2 bases and J 5 bases; bases outside gene matches: 8. The CDR3 is 15 amino acids. DNA of the CDR3: TGCGCCAGCAGTCAACGCAGGGGGTCGTTATATGGCTACACCTTC. It is translated as CASSQRRGSLYGYTF.

This clone came up a few times. The V gene is TRBV19, the J gene TRBJ2-2; 8 bases are shared with TRBD1. Per the germline V gene, CDR1 is LNHDA and CDR2 is SQIVND (reference sequence). The CDR3 contains 18 residues. After removal of 7 bases from V and 5 bases from J, the junction contained 18 bases not matched to a gene. The CDR3 loop reads CASTLGRAGGAVTGELFF. The DNA for the CDR3 is TGTGCCAGTACCCTCGGGCGGGCAGGGGGCGCAGTGACCGGGGAGCTGTTTTTT. Full variable domain (rest looked up from reference TRBV19 and TRBJ2-2): DGGITQSPKYLFRKEGQNVTLSCEQNLNHDAMYWYRQDPGQGLRLIYYSQIVNDFQKGDIAEGYSVSREKKESFPLTVTSAQKNPTAFYLCASTLGRAGGAVTGELFFGEGSRLTVL.

V gene TRBV6-5 combines with J gene TRBJ2-5; no clear D. Germline V gene sequence: CDR1 MNHEY, CDR2 SVGAGI. V dropped 5 bases and J dropped 5 bases, with 18 bases sitting between them. The CDR3 has 15 amino acids. CDR3 region: CASSTAAIGGETQYF. The CDR3 coding sequence is TGTGCCAGCAGTACCGCGGCCATAGGCGGCGAGACCCAGTACTTC.